The 26 T cell receptor beta chains below all came from one sample that was sequenced in a study of blood T cells in healthy people across ages. Alongside a J-beta primer mix, a sample-barcoded 5' primer served in a second PCR lasting about 7 to 11 cycles. TCRdb reanalysed the 5' RACE reads using MiXCR and keeps one entry per CDR3 protein. This sample yields some 920,000 distinct CDR3 sequences, of which roughly 51% are seen a single time; about 22% belongs to the top ten. The sample comprised blood. These receptors all stem from an older woman in good health.

This clonotype was seen more than once but under ten times. This chain connects TRBV7-2 to TRBJ2-1, with 7 bases aligning to TRBD2. Germline-derived CDR1 and CDR2 are SGHTA and FQGNSA. V trimming: 1 base; J trimming: 9 bases; junction bases outside the gene matches: 9. This CDR3 is built from 15 residues. CDR3 residues: CASSLVAGGISEQFF. The CDR3 region has the DNA TGTGCCAGCAGCTTAGTAGCGGGCGGTATCAGTGAGCAGTTCTTC.

The chain joins TRBV7-2 to TRBJ2-6; 10 nucleotides align to TRBD2. Germline values: CDR1 SGHTA, CDR2 FQGNSA. The CDR3 loop spans 19 amino acids. V dropped 5 bases and J dropped 0; count of bases not matched to a gene: 10. The CDR3 loop is CASSPIRASGSSGANVLTF. The CDR3 nucleotides read TGTGCCAGCAGCCCCATCCGGGCTAGCGGGAGCTCTGGGGCCAACGTCCTGACTTTC.

This clonotype was counted between two and nine times. This sequence joins TRBV21-1 and TRBJ2-5; the D call in the table, TRBD1, was not verified against the DNA. Judging by the DNA end, TRBJ2-7 fits better; the J call may be wrong. TRBV21-1 is reported as a pseudogene. This CDR3 is built from 16 residues. The chain's CDR3 is CASSKALKGFVYEQYF. The CDR3 region has the DNA TGTGCCAGCAGCAAAGCGCTTAAGGGGTTTGTCTACGAGCAGTACTTC.

V and J are TRBV3-1 and TRBJ2-7; tentative D call: TRBD2 (6 bases). The closer fit of TRBJ2-5 to the DNA end suggests the J call may be wrong. The CDR3 spans 14 residues. Germline V gene lookup returns CDR1 LGHDT and CDR2 YNNKEL (reference sequence). The CDR3 sequence: CASSSRERMETQYF. In DNA form, the CDR3 reads TGTGCCAGCAGCTCCCGGGAGAGGATGGAGACCCAGTACTTC.

The V and J genes are TRBV6-5 and TRBJ2-7, with D perhaps TRBD1 (5 bases). The CDR3 length is 14 residues. Trimming removed 5 bases at V and 3 bases at J, with 14 bases between. Per the germline V gene, CDR1 is MNHEY and CDR2 is SVGAGI. DNA of the CDR3: TGTGCCAGCAGTGACGGGCAGGGTTTCTACGAGCAGTACTTC. Residues: CASSDGQGFYEQYF.

V gene TRBV27 combines with J gene TRBJ1-5; no definite D call. The ends were cut back, 5 bases at V and 9 bases at J, with 14 bases in the middle. The CDR3 is made up of 13 amino acids. The V gene's germline CDR1 is MNHEY and CDR2 SMNVEV (reference sequence). CDR3 amino acids: CASSPSPHRPQHF. The CDR3 nucleotides read TGTGCCAGCAGTCCCTCCCCACATCGGCCCCAGCATTTT.

The sample holds a few counts of this clonotype. This chain uses TRBV20-1 with TRBJ1-2; D may be TRBD1 (5 bases). This CDR3 comprises 15 residues. Germline-derived CDR1 and CDR2 are DFQATT and SNEGSKA (reference sequence). V was pared by 0 bases and J by 0 bases, with 11 bases between. The CDR3 DNA reads TGCAGTGCTAGAGAGTGGGGCGGGACTAACTATGGCTACACCTTC. This encodes CSAREWGGTNYGYTF.

The chain links TRBV7-6 to TRBJ2-2; D unresolved. Germline values: CDR1 SGHVS, CDR2 FNYEAQ. The CDR3 length is 13 residues. Trimming removed 5 bases at V and 4 bases at J, with 8 bases between. Here the CDR3 DNA reads TGTGCCAGCAGCCCGTACCTCACCGGGGAGCTGTTTTTT. Amino acids: CASSPYLTGELFF.

The chain has TRBV20-1 and TRBJ2-5; TRBD1 matches at 8 bases. The J call is in doubt because the DNA end fits TRBJ2-7 better. The CDR3 is made up of 15 amino acids. Germline V CDR1 and CDR2: DFQATT, SNEGSKA (reference sequence). The CDR3 reads CSARGGQGANYEQYF. CDR3 DNA sequence: TGCAGTGCTAGAGGAGGGCAGGGGGCGAACTACGAGCAGTACTTC.

This clonotype was recorded a few times. This chain joins TRBV7-9 and TRBJ2-6; D might be TRBD1 or TRBD2, each matching 5 bases. Germline lookup yields CDR1 SEHNR and CDR2 FQNEAQ (reference sequence). This CDR3 contains 19 residues. V shed 2 bases and J shed 0 bases, with 17 bases lying between them. The CDR3 here is CASSLLGGDPPSGANVLTF. CDR3 sequence (DNA): TGTGCCAGCAGCTTACTAGGTGGGGACCCCCCCTCTGGGGCCAACGTCCTGACTTTC.

The rearrangement uses TRBV7-8 and TRBJ1-4; a possible D gene is TRBD1 (5 bases). The V gene lost 6 bases and the J gene lost 4 bases, with 12 bases spanning the gap. The CDR3 contains 14 residues. Per germline, CDR1 SGHVS and CDR2 FQNEAQ. The CDR3 spells CASRMGGFNEKLFF. The CDR3 bases are TGTGCCAGCAGAATGGGGGGATTTAATGAAAAACTGTTTTTT. Full variable domain (rest looked up from reference TRBV7-8 and TRBJ1-4): GAGVSQSPRYKVAKRGQDVALRCDPISGHVSLFWYQQALGQGPEFLTYFQNEAQLDKSGLPSDRFFAERPEGSVSTLKIQRTQQEDSAVYLCASRMGGFNEKLFFGSGTQLSVL.

This clonotype showed up just once. A much larger clone is a single base away; this may be a read error. The chain is built from TRBV12-3 or TRBV12-4 and TRBJ2-5; a weak D match, TRBD1 (6 bases). This CDR3 has 14 residues. Between the trimmed V and J ends, which lost 7 bases and 11 bases, there was a span of 23 bases. As DNA, the CDR3 is TGTGCCAGCACTCCCAATACAGGGTCGCGCGGGCAGTACTTC. Its translation is CASTPNTGSRGQYF.

The V gene is TRBV6-2 or TRBV6-3, the J gene TRBJ1-2; D not resolved. Germline V gene lookup returns CDR1 MNHEY and CDR2 SVGEGT. The CDR3 contains 15 residues. V shed 6 bases and J shed 4 bases, with 18 bases lying between them. The CDR3 DNA reads TGTGCCAGCAGATCCACGGGTAAAAAGAGCTATGGCTACACCTTC. It encodes CASRSTGKKSYGYTF.

The rearrangement links TRBV7-2 to TRBJ2-1; possibly TRBD1 or TRBD2 for D (5 bases each). Trimming took 3 bases from V and 15 from J, leaving 15 bases between them. CDR1 and CDR2 from the germline V gene are SGHTA and FQGNSA. The CDR3 loop spans 12 amino acids. In DNA, the CDR3 is TGTGCCAGCAGCTTTCGACGGGGCGATGGGTTCTTC. Translating gives CASSFRRGDGFF.

CDR3 sequence: CASSTSGRPPSTDTQYF. For the CDR3, the DNA is TGTGCCAGCAGCACAAGCGGGAGGCCCCCTAGCACAGATACGCAGTATTTT. J is TRBJ2-3 and V is TRBV5-5; 9 bases are a match to TRBD2. CDR3 size: 17 residues. Germline V gives CDR1 SGHKS, CDR2 YYEKEE (reference sequence). V lost 4 bases to trimming and J lost 0 bases; unmatched junction nucleotides: 9.

This chain links TRBV29-1 with TRBJ2-7; 7 bases are a match to TRBD2. The DNA end lines up better with TRBJ2-5; the J call may be wrong. Germline V gene lookup returns CDR1 SQVTM and CDR2 ANQGSEA. The CDR3 length is 15 residues. The CDR3 reads CSVEGGGVMAGTQYF. The CDR3 nucleotides read TGCAGCGTTGAAGGGGGAGGGGTGATGGCGGGGACCCAGTACTTC.

Only a few counts were recorded for this clonotype. The CDR3 DNA is TGTGCCAGCAGCTTAGTATCAGGGCCTTCTTACAATGAGCAGTTCTTC. Translation: CASSLVSGPSYNEQFF. The chain couples TRBV7-9 to TRBJ2-1, with D possibly TRBD1 on 5 matching bases. The CDR3 totals 16 residues. Germline assignment: CDR1 SEHNR and CDR2 FQNEAQ (reference sequence). Trimming left V 1 base short and J 4 bases short, with 14 bases between. Drawing the rest from reference TRBV7-9 and TRBJ2-1, the complete variable domain is DTGVSQNPRHKITKRGQNVTFRCDPISEHNRLYWYRQTLGQGPEFLTYFQNEAQLEKSRLLSDRFSAERPKGSFSTLEIQRTEQGDSAMYLCASSLVSGPSYNEQFFGPGTRLTVL.

The rearrangement links TRBV18 to TRBJ2-7; D is possibly TRBD2 (6 bases). Trimming removed 3 bases at V and 3 bases at J, with 15 bases between. Germline V lookup: CDR1 KGHSH, CDR2 LQKENI. CDR3 length: 15 amino acids. This CDR3 is CASSPGARENYEQYF. The DNA for the CDR3 is TGTGCCAGCTCACCTGGGGCCCGGGAGAACTACGAGCAGTACTTC.

This sequence joins TRBV2 and TRBJ1-4; 8 bases are shared with TRBD1. This CDR3 has 17 amino acids. The germline V gene encodes CDR1 SNHLY and CDR2 FYNNEI. J lost 2 bases, V lost 5 bases, and 10 bases had no gene match. The DNA for the CDR3 is TGTGCCAGCAGTACCACAGGGGGAAGGGCCACTAATGAAAAACTGTTTTTT. It specifies CASSTTGGRATNEKLFF. Based on the CDR3 plus reference TRBV2 and TRBJ1-4, the full variable domain is EPEVTQTPSHQVTQMGQEVILRCVPISNHLYFYWYRQILGQKVEFLVSFYNNEISEKSEIFDDQFSVERPDGSNFTLKIRSTKLEDSAMYFCASSTTGGRATNEKLFFGSGTQLSVL.

V is TRBV25-1 and J is TRBJ2-4, with 9 bases that match TRBD1. J gave up 13 bases and V 5 bases, and 12 bases lay outside the gene matches. The CDR3 runs 14 residues. The germline gives CDR1 MGHDK, CDR2 SYGVNS. The CDR3 nucleotides are TGTGCCAGCAGTAAACCGGGACAGGGTCATGAGCAGTACTTC. This codes for CASSKPGQGHEQYF.

A few counts support this clonotype. CDR3 sequence: CASSLLGGSLAKNIQYF. The CDR3 DNA is TGTGCCAGCAGCTTGCTCGGGGGAAGTTTAGCCAAAAACATTCAGTACTTC. The chain is built from TRBV5-5 and TRBJ2-4; D is perhaps TRBD2 (6 bases). Germline V lookup: CDR1 SGHKS, CDR2 YYEKEE (reference sequence). This CDR3 is 17 amino acids long. V was trimmed by 1 base and J by 0 bases, leaving 14 bases between them.

The J gene is TRBJ2-7, the V gene TRBV6-2 or TRBV6-3, with TRBD2 identical over 8 bases. This CDR3 spans 15 amino acids. Trimming took 2 bases from V and 4 from J; bases not matched to a gene: 7. Germline CDR1 reads MNHEY; CDR2 reads SVGEGT. The CDR3 nucleotides read TGTGCCAGCAGTTACGGAGCGGGAGTGCCATACGAGCAGTACTTC. Protein product: CASSYGAGVPYEQYF.

The chain recombines TRBV10-3 with TRBJ2-4; 13 bases are shared with TRBD2. V trimming: 10 bases; J trimming: 12 bases; junction bases outside the gene matches: 12. CDR3 length: 14 residues. CDR1 and CDR2 from the germline V gene are ENHRY and SYGVKD. The CDR3 DNA is TGTGCCACCTCCGGGACTAGCGGGGACCCTCGTCAGTACTTC. It specifies CATSGTSGDPRQYF.

This clonotype occurred a few times. The chain uses TRBV7-6 and TRBJ1-2; D ambiguous. V lost 1 base, J lost 2 bases, and 11 bases lay in between. The germline V gene encodes CDR1 SGHVS and CDR2 FNYEAQ. The CDR3 covers 15 residues. This CDR3 is CASSLGTASNYGYTF. CDR3 coding DNA: TGTGCCAGCAGCTTAGGGACGGCGTCAAACTATGGCTACACCTTC.

This sequence joins TRBV6-2 or TRBV6-3 and TRBJ1-2, with 9 bases aligning to TRBD1. Losses at the gene ends were 6 bases for V and 4 bases for J; bases not matched to a gene: 3. The length of the CDR3 is 13 residues. Germline V gene lookup returns CDR1 MNHEY and CDR2 SVGEGT. Here the CDR3 reads CASRSDRGYGYTF. The CDR3 DNA sequence: TGTGCCAGCAGATCGGACAGGGGCTATGGCTACACCTTC.

This clonotype occurred a few times. The chain combines TRBV21-1 with TRBJ2-7; TRBD2 is the table's D call and was not checked against the DNA. TRBV21-1 is a listed pseudogene. This CDR3 comprises 18 residues. This CDR3 reads CASSKVETSGRSSYEQYF. In nucleotides, the CDR3 is TGTGCCAGCAGCAAAGTCGAGACTAGCGGGAGAAGCTCCTACGAGCAGTACTTC.